This T cell receptor (beta chain) came from a study of T cells in Graves' hyperthyroidism and ophthalmopathy (dated by TCRdb to between 2017 and 2020). Regarding the research as a whole: Peripheral blood was collected at initial diagnosis, before any treatment. After sampling, hyperthyroidism patients received methimazole starting at 30 mg daily, and ophthalmopathy patients received high-dose intravenous methylprednisolone. A discovery cohort of about a hundred patients, 43 with Graves' ophthalmopathy and 55 to 60 with stable Graves' hyperthyroidism, was used to find distinguishing TCR V-J signatures. Thyroid tissue and blood T-cell repertoires from six Graves' hyperthyroidism patients were also compared in the study. The approximately 98 discovery patients were randomly divided into training and test sets at a 7:3 ratio. Prospective prediction of ophthalmopathy was tested in an independent validation cohort of some 19 hyperthyroidism patients and around 16 patients who later progressed to ophthalmopathy. The paper describes TCR Vbeta CDR3 sequencing of 135 peripheral blood samples, made up of 43 ophthalmopathy patients, 70 to 75 hyperthyroidism patients and about 17 progressor patients. Study-wide findings and limitations: No statistical method was used to fix the sample size in advance, and group allocation was not hidden from the investigators. In validation, progression to ophthalmopathy was predicted by the model with 55% to 71% sensitivity and about 72% specificity, a median of approximately 6.5 months before onset. In cross-validation, a model built on a 13 V-J signature told ophthalmopathy apart from stable hyperthyroidism with under 90% sensitivity and about 81% specificity, and in testing the same model reached 80%/75%. Blood samples also contained most of the expanded thyroid clonotypes (frequency above 0.001), which suggests that blood repertoires may reflect thyroid immune responses.

Amplification of TCR beta CDR3 regions was carried out from RNA transcripts. The first round of RT-PCR for the TCR CDR3 was performed with the HTBI primer set and the Qiagen OneStep RT-PCR kit. Libraries were constructed in a second round of multiplex PCR, after which size selection and purification were carried out. The libraries were sequenced on an Illumina HiSeq2000 using paired-end 100 bp reads. As for the original processing: SOAPnuke was used to process the raw data, throwing out any read that contained adapters or uncalled bases, had a mean Phred below 15, or lacked an exact constant-primer or identifier match. High-quality paired reads were merged using COPE v1.2.5, and each unique nucleotide sequence was defined as a clonotype. Clonotypes were aligned to IMGT TRBV, TRBD and TRBJ reference segments using MiTCR v1.1. The analysis included only V-J combinations with a frequency above 0.0001, which together covered around 99% of the repertoires. The TCS score was defined as F50 (clonal expansion) divided by E x V (chaos), with BLOSUM62-based TCRdist calculated between CDR3 peptides within each V-J. Welch's t-statistics and random forest reduced approximately 520 V-J features to roughly 13, which were used in a naive Bayes classifier (R e1071). TCRdb trimmed public reads at Q25 via fastp, called clones via MiXCR and kept in-frame beta chains. When rows share a CDR3 protein, they turn into one entry using the most common DNA and genes. The V and J calls were not made by the authors but by TCRdb's processing. This sample lists about 210,000 distinct CDR3 sequences; 15% to 20% were detected once. The ten largest make up about 45% of the sample.

This clonotype was seen repeatedly, ten times or more. Its antigen has not been determined. No much larger clone exists at a distance of one base, and base qualities are not known. Stable Graves' hyperthyroidism was defined as the absence of progression to ophthalmopathy over 18 months of follow-up. The hyperthyroidism patients were between 18 and 65 years old and newly diagnosed, with a disease duration of less than 2 months. The study excluded patients with uncontrolled infections, other autoimmune diseases, pregnancy or lactation. Clinical symptoms, serum thyroxine and TRAb, thyroid ultrasound, and orbital computed tomography formed the basis for the diagnoses. PBMCs were isolated from 7.5 to 10 ml of fresh peripheral blood by Ficoll-Paque density gradient centrifugation. Total RNA was extracted with Trizol reagent, and quality was checked on an Agilent 2100 Bioanalyzer. Cut back by 0 bases and 1 base, the V and J ends lie 12 bases apart. According to the germline V gene, CDR1 reads MNHEY and CDR2 reads SVGEGT. The CDR3, cysteine through phenylalanine, is 16 amino acids long. The read is trimmed to its CDR3 DNA, 48 bases read in frame from base 1.

The V and J genes are TRBV6-2 or TRBV6-3 and TRBJ1-1; no D gene is confidently identified. Source material: blood. The sequence came from a man aged 40-49 years with Graves' hyperthyroidism. CDR3 loop: CASSYSSLGENTEAFF. The bases read TGTGCCAGCAGTTACTCGAGTTTGGGTGAGAACACTGAAGCTTTCTTT.